This passage covers 17 T cell receptor beta chains from one sample sequenced in a study of early T cells in non-severe SARS-CoV-2 infection. TCRdb called the 5' RACE reads again in MiXCR, with one record for every CDR3 protein. Here the sample spans some 73,000 distinct CDR3 sequences, 12% being singletons. Sequencing was performed on whole blood. All receptors come from an adult who was a healthcare worker with PCR-confirmed SARS-CoV-2 infection or an uninfected control (not recorded which).

The J gene is TRBJ2-2, the V gene TRBV29-1, with 8 bases that match TRBD2. CDR3 length: 16 residues. V gave up 1 base and J gave up 0 bases; unmatched junction bases: 4. Per the germline V gene, CDR1 is SQVTM and CDR2 is ANQGSEA. Here the CDR3 reads CSVEGGTSSNTGELFF. The CDR3 bases are TGCAGCGTTGAAGGGGGGACTAGTTCGAACACCGGGGAGCTGTTTTTT.

A remark on this clonotype: The conserved closing phenylalanine or tryptophan is absent in this CDR3, likely reflecting a read error. The chain joins TRBV29-1 to TRBJ1-1, with 8 bases identical to TRBD1. The germline CDR1 and CDR2 sequences are SQVTM and ANQGSEA. Losses at the gene ends were 4 bases for V and 4 bases for J; bases not matched to a gene: 5. There are 13 residues in the CDR3. The CDR3 nucleotides are TGCAGCGTTGTAGGCAGGGGGCTCACTGAAGCTTTCCTT. Protein product: CSVVGRGLTEAFL.

This clonotype turned up a few times. The chain couples TRBV7-3 to TRBJ2-2, with 7 nucleotides matching TRBD2. The germline gives CDR1 SGHTA, CDR2 FQGTGA. The CDR3 runs 13 residues. Trimming took 5 bases from V and 7 from J; bases not matched to a gene: 4. In nucleotides, the CDR3 is TGTGCCAGCAGCCGGGAGGTCGGCGGGGAGCTGTTTTTT. Translating it yields CASSREVGGELFF. The full variable domain, with the rest looked up from reference TRBV7-3 and TRBJ2-2, is GAGVSQTPSNKVTEKGKYVELRCDPISGHTALYWYRQSLGQGPEFLIYFQGTGAADDSGLPNDRFFAVRPEGSVSTLKIQRTERGDSAVYLCASSREVGGELFFGEGSRLTVL.

This clonotype was found many times. The J gene is TRBJ2-3, the V gene TRBV7-9; 14 bases are a match to TRBD2. The germline CDR1 and CDR2 sequences are SEHNR and FQNEAQ (reference sequence). V gave up 5 bases and J gave up 5 bases; unmatched junction bases: 6. The CDR3 has 16 amino acids. CDR3 coding DNA: TGTGCCAGCAGCCTGGGACTAGCGGGAGCCGGAGATACGCAGTATTTT. Its protein product is CASSLGLAGAGDTQYF.

The chain joins TRBV5-1 to TRBJ2-2, with D perhaps given as TRBD1 or TRBD2 (5 bases each). Germline assignment: CDR1 SGHRS and CDR2 YFSETQ. Between the trimmed V and J ends, which lost 4 bases and 3 bases, there was a span of 13 bases. This CDR3 is built from 15 residues. The CDR3 reads CASSIGARDTGELFF. For the CDR3, the DNA is TGCGCCAGCAGCATCGGGGCGAGGGACACCGGGGAGCTGTTTTTT.

This clonotype was observed a handful of times. The V gene is TRBV6-5, the J gene TRBJ1-2; 10 bases map to TRBD1. This CDR3 region has 15 residues. V shed 2 bases, J shed 8 bases, and the junction held 8 bases outside the gene matches. Germline V gene data show CDR1 as MNHEY and CDR2 as SVGAGI. The CDR3 reads CASSYTAGTGEGYTF. CDR3 in DNA: TGTGCCAGCAGTTACACGGCTGGGACAGGGGAAGGCTACACCTTC.

This clonotype was recorded many times. The J gene is TRBJ1-1, the V gene TRBV28, with a weak D call TRBD1 (6 bases). Germline V gene data show CDR1 as MDHEN and CDR2 as SYDVKM. V lost 7 bases and J 3 bases, leaving 18 bases between the germline ends. The CDR3 has 15 residues. The DNA for the CDR3 is TGTGCCAGCACCTCAATGGGGGCCGGAGACACTGAAGCTTTCTTT. Translating gives CASTSMGAGDTEAFF.

On this clonotype itself: Sequence at one end of the junction differs from germline and may be a read error. V is TRBV5-4 and J is TRBJ2-7, with D possibly TRBD1 on 6 matching bases. This CDR3 has 15 amino acids. CDR1 and CDR2 (germline): SGHNT, YYREEE (reference sequence). CDR3 amino acids: CASTVDRMNNVELYF. The CDR3 DNA sequence: TGTGCCAGCACCGTGGACAGAATGAATAACGTGGAGCTGTACTTC. The full variable domain, with the rest looked up from reference TRBV5-4 and TRBJ2-7, is ETGVTQSPTHLIKTRGQQVTLRCSSQSGHNTVSWYQQALGQGPQFIFQYYREEENGRGNFPPRFSGLQFPNYSSELNVNALELDDSALYLCASTVDRMNNVELYFGPGTRLTVT.

This clonotype came up a few times. The rearrangement links TRBV6-2 or TRBV6-3 to TRBJ2-7; D perhaps matches TRBD2 (7 bases). The CDR3 contains 15 residues. V was shortened by 4 bases and J by 0 bases, with 13 bases between the two germline ends. The V gene's germline CDR1 is MNHEY and CDR2 SVGEGT. CDR3 residues: CASSSSGGGSYEQYF. CDR3 in DNA: TGTGCCAGCAGTTCTAGCGGAGGGGGCTCCTACGAGCAGTACTTC.

This clonotype occurred a few times. This rearrangement joins TRBV7-9 to TRBJ1-2, with D perhaps TRBD1 (6 bases). Germline V gives CDR1 SEHNR, CDR2 FQNEAQ (reference sequence). Trimming removed 5 bases at V and 4 bases at J, with 11 bases between. CDR3 length: 13 residues. CDR3 in DNA: TGTGCCAGCAGCCGGGACAAATTCTATGGCTACACCTTC. Its translation is CASSRDKFYGYTF.

This clonotype showed up many times. J is TRBJ2-2 and V is TRBV5-4; 7 nucleotides agree with TRBD2. The J segment lost 2 bases and the V segment lost 4 bases, leaving 8 bases of the junction unmatched. The CDR3 is 16 residues long. Germline CDR1 SGHNT, CDR2 YYREEE (reference sequence). The chain's CDR3 is CASSLGWGLNTGELFF. The CDR3 DNA reads TGTGCCAGCAGCCTAGGCTGGGGACTAAACACCGGGGAGCTGTTTTTT.

This clonotype was seen ten or more times. The V and J genes are TRBV5-1 and TRBJ2-7; 10 positions agree with TRBD2. Germline CDR1 is SGHRS and CDR2 is YFSETQ. V gave up 0 bases and J gave up 4 bases; unmatched junction bases: 1. This CDR3 spans 14 amino acids. The chain's CDR3 is CASSLASGSYEQYF. In DNA form, the CDR3 reads TGCGCCAGCAGCTTGGCTAGCGGGAGTTACGAGCAGTACTTC.

This clonotype came up many times. The rearrangement uses TRBV7-9 and TRBJ1-4, with D perhaps matching TRBD1 (6 bases). CDR1 SEHNR and CDR2 FQNEAQ come from the germline V gene (reference sequence). This CDR3 is built from 15 residues. V lost 6 bases to trimming and J lost 4 bases, with 15 bases between them. CDR3 coding DNA: TGTGCCAGCAGTTCAGCCGGGACATTTAATGAAAAACTGTTTTTT. As protein: CASSSAGTFNEKLFF. Full variable domain (outside the CDR3, taken from reference TRBV7-9 and TRBJ1-4): DTGVSQNPRHKITKRGQNVTFRCDPISEHNRLYWYRQTLGQGPEFLTYFQNEAQLEKSRLLSDRFSAERPKGSFSTLEIQRTEQGDSAMYLCASSSAGTFNEKLFFGSGTQLSVL.

This clonotype was detected ten times or more. The chain combines TRBV7-9 with TRBJ1-1; no definite D call. Germline V gene lookup returns CDR1 SEHNR and CDR2 FQNEAQ (reference sequence). The V end was cut by 2 bases, the J end by 5 bases, with 6 bases between. The length of the CDR3 is 12 residues. The DNA of the CDR3 is TGTGCCAGCAGCTTACGAGGAACTGAAGCTTTCTTT. Translating gives CASSLRGTEAFF.

V gene TRBV2 combines with J gene TRBJ1-6; TRBD1 matches at 10 bases. The CDR3 runs to 16 residues. Germline assignment: CDR1 SNHLY and CDR2 FYNNEI. V shed 1 base and J 10 bases; nucleotides not matched to a gene: 7. The DNA of the CDR3 is TGTGCCAGCAGTGAAGAGACAGGGGGCGCCGGGTCACCCCTCCACTTT. Translating gives CASSEETGGAGSPLHF.

This clonotype was counted many times. This chain links TRBV9 with TRBJ1-1; the D gene is possibly TRBD1 (5 bases). The germline V and J ends were trimmed by 3 bases and 1 base, with 10 bases remaining between them. There are 14 residues in the CDR3. In germline, CDR1 is SGDLS, CDR2 YYNGEE. This chain's CDR3 is CASSENGGNTEAFF. The CDR3 DNA follows: TGTGCCAGCAGCGAGAATGGGGGGAACACTGAAGCTTTCTTT.

The V and J genes are TRBV29-1 and TRBJ2-2; 14 bases are shared with TRBD2. V lost 8 bases, J lost 5 bases, and 4 bases stayed unmatched. Germline CDR1 SQVTM, CDR2 ANQGSEA. This CDR3 is built from 14 residues. This CDR3 reads CSTWTSGRTGELFF. The CDR3 coding sequence is TGCAGCACTTGGACTAGCGGGAGGACCGGGGAGCTGTTTTTT.